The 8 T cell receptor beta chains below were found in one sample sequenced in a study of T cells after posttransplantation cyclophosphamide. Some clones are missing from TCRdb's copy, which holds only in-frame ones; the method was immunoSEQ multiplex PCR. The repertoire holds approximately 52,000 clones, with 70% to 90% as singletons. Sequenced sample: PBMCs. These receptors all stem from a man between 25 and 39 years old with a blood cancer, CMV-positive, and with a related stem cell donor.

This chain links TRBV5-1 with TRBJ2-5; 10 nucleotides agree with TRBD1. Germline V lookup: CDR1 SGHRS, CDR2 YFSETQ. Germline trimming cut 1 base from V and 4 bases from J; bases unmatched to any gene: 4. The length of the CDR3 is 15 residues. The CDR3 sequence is CASSLSGQGRETQYF. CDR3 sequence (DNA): TGCGCCAGCAGCTTGTCGGGACAGGGGCGAGAGACCCAGTACTTC. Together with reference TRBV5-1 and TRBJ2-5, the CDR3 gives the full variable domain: KAGVTQTPRYLIKTRGQQVTLSCSPISGHRSVSWYQQTPGQGLQFLFEYFSETQRNKGNFPGRFSGRQFSNSRSEMNVSTLELGDSALYLCASSLSGQGRETQYFGPGTRLLVL.

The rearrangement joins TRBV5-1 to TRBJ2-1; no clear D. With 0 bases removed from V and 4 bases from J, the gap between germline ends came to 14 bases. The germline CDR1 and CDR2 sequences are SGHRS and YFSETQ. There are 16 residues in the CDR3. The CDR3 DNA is TGCGCCAGCAGCTTGGGGCTCCCGCCGCCATACAATGAGCAGTTCTTC. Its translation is CASSLGLPPPYNEQFF.

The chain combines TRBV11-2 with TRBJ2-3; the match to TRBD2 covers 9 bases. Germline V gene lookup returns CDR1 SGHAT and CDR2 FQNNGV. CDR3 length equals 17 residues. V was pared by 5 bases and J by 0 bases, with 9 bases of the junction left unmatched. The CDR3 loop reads CASSQGGGGLSTDTQYF. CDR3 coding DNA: TGTGCCAGCAGCCAGGGCGGGGGGGGGCTAAGCACAGATACGCAGTATTTT.

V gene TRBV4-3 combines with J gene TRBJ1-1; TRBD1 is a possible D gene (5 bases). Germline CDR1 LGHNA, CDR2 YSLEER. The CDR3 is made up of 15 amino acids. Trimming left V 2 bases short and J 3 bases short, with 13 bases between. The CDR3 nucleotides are TGCGCCAGCAGCCAATCGCTCAGGGTGGACACTGAAGCTTTCTTT. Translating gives CASSQSLRVDTEAFF.

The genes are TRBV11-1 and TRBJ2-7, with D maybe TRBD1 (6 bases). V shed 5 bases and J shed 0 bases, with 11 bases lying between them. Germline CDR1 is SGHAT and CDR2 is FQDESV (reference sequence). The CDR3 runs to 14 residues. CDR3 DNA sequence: TGTGCCAGCAGCGAACAGGGAAACTCCTACGAGCAGTACTTC. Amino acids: CASSEQGNSYEQYF.

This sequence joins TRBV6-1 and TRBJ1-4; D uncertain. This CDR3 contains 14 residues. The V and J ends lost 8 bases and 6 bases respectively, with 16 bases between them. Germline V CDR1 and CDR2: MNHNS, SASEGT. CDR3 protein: CASAGRASHEKLFF. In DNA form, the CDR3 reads TGTGCCAGCGCCGGGAGGGCCTCGCATGAAAAACTGTTTTTT.

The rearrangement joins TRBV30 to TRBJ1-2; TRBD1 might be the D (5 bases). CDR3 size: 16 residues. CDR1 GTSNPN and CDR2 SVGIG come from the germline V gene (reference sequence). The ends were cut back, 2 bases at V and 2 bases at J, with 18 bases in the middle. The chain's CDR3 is CAWSSPGTFENYGYTF. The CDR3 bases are TGTGCCTGGAGTTCCCCCGGGACTTTCGAAAACTATGGCTACACCTTC.

The chain's CDR3 is CASSESSGRNEQYF. As DNA, the CDR3 is TGTGCCAGCAGTGAATCAAGCGGGAGGAACGAGCAGTACTTC. The chain couples TRBV2 to TRBJ2-7; 9 nucleotides line up with TRBD2. CDR1 is SNHLY and CDR2 is FYNNEI in the germline V gene. With 2 bases clipped from V and 5 bases from J, the junction kept 4 bases outside the gene matches. The CDR3 totals 14 residues. The entire variable domain, with the rest obtained from reference TRBV2 and TRBJ2-7, is as follows: EPEVTQTPSHQVTQMGQEVILRCVPISNHLYFYWYRQILGQKVEFLVSFYNNEISEKSEIFDDQFSVERPDGSNFTLKIRSTKLEDSAMYFCASSESSGRNEQYFGPGTRLTVT.